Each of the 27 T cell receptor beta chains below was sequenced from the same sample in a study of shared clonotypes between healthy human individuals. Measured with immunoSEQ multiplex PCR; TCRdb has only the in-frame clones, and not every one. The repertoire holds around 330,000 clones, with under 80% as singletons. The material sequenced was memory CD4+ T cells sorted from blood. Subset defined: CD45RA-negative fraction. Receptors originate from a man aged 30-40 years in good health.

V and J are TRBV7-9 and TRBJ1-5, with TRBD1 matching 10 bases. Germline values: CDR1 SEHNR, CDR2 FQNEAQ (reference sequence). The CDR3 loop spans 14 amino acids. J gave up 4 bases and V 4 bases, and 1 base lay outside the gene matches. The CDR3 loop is CASSSDRGNQPQHF. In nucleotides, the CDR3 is TGTGCCAGCAGCTCGGACAGGGGGAATCAGCCCCAGCATTTT.

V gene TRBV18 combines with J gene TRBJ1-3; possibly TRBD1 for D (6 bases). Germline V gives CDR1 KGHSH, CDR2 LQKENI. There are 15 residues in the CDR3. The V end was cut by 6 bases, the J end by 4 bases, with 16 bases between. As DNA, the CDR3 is TGTGCCAGCTCCCCAAGGCCAGGGGAAGGAAACACCATATATTTT. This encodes CASSPRPGEGNTIYF.

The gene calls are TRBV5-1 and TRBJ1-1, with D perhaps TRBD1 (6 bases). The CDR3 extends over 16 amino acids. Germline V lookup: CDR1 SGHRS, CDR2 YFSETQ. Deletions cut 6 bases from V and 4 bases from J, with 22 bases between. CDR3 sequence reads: CASKGGIQGFVTEAFF. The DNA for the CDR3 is TGCGCCAGCAAGGGGGGGATTCAGGGCTTTGTCACTGAAGCTTTCTTT.

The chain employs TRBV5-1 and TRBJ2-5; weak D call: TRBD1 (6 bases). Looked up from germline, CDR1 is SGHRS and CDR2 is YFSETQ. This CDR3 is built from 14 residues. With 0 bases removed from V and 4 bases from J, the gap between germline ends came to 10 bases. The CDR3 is CASSLGGQPETQYF. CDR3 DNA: TGCGCCAGCAGCTTGGGAGGACAGCCAGAGACCCAGTACTTC.

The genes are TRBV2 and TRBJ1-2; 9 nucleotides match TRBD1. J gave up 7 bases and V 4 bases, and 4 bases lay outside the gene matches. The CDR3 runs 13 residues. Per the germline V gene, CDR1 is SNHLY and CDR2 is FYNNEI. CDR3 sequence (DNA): TGTGCCAGCAGTGCGGGACAGGGACTTGGCTACACCTTC. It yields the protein CASSAGQGLGYTF.

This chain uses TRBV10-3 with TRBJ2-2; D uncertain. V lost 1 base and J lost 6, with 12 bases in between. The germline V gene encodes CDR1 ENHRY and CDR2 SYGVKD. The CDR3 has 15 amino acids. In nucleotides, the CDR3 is TGTGCCATCAGTGAGTTAGGAGCCCTCGCCGGGGAGCTGTTTTTT. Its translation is CAISELGALAGELFF.

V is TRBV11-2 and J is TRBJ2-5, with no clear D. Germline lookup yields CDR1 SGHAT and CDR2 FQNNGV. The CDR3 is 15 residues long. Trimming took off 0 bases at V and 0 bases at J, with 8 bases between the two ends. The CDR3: CASSLEVEYQETQYF. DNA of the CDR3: TGTGCCAGCAGCTTAGAAGTAGAGTACCAAGAGACCCAGTACTTC.

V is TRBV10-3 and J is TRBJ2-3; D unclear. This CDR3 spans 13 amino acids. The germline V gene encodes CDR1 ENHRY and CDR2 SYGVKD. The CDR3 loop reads CASGHHGTDTQYF. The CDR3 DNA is TGTGCAAGTGGGCACCATGGAACAGATACGCAGTATTTT.

The CDR3 loop reads CASSLGPAEAFF. For the CDR3, the DNA is TGTGCCAGCAGCTTAGGACCGGCAGAAGCTTTCTTT. This chain uses TRBV7-9 with TRBJ1-1; D uncertain. The CDR3 length is 12 residues. Germline V gene data show CDR1 as SEHNR and CDR2 as FQNEAQ (reference sequence). V was cut by 1 base and J by 8 bases, with 8 bases left in between. Full variable domain (outside the CDR3, taken from reference TRBV7-9 and TRBJ1-1): DTGVSQNPRHKITKRGQNVTFRCDPISEHNRLYWYRQTLGQGPEFLTYFQNEAQLEKSRLLSDRFSAERPKGSFSTLEIQRTEQGDSAMYLCASSLGPAEAFFGQGTRLTVV.

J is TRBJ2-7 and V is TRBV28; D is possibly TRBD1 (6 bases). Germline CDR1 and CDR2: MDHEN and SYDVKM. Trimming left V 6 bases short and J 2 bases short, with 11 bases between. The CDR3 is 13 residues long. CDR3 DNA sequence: TGTGCCAGCAGCTGGACAGAGCCCTACGAGCAGTACTTC. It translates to CASSWTEPYEQYF.

The CDR3 sequence: CATQGDQETQYF. In DNA, the CDR3 is TGTGCTACTCAGGGGGACCAAGAGACCCAGTACTTC. This chain links TRBV12-5 with TRBJ2-5; 7 bases match TRBD1. CDR3 length: 12 amino acids. Germline trimming cut 10 bases from V and 0 bases from J; bases unmatched to any gene: 2. Germline-derived CDR1 and CDR2 are LGHNT and FRNRAP.

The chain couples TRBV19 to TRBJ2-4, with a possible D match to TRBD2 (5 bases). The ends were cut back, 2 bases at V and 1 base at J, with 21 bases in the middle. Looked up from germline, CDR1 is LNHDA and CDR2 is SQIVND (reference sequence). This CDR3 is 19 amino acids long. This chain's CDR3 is CASSIRGVNLALAKNIQYF. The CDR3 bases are TGTGCCAGTAGTATACGGGGTGTAAATCTCGCTCTGGCCAAAAACATTCAGTACTTC.

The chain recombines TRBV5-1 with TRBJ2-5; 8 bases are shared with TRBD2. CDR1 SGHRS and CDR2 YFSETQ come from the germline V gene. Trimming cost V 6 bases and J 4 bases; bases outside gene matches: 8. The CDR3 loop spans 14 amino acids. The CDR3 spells CASTREGQGETQYF. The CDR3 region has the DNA TGCGCCAGCACACGGGAGGGCCAGGGAGAGACCCAGTACTTC.

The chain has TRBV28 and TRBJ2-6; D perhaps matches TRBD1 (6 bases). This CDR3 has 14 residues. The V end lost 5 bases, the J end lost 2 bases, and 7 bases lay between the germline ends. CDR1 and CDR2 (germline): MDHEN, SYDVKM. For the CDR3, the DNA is TGTGCCAGCAGTCGGACAGCTGGGGCCAACGTCCTGACTTTC. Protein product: CASSRTAGANVLTF.

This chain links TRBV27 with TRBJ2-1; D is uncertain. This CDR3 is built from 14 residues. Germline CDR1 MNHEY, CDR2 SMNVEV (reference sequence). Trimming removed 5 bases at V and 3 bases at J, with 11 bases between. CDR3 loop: CASSLRARYNEQFF. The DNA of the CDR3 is TGTGCCAGCAGTCTCCGGGCCCGCTACAATGAGCAGTTCTTC.

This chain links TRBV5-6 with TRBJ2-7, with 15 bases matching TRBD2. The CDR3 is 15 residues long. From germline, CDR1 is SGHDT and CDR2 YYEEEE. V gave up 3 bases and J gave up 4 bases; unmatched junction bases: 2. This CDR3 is CASSWGLAGGYEQYF. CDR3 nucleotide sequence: TGTGCCAGCAGCTGGGGACTAGCGGGAGGATACGAGCAGTACTTC. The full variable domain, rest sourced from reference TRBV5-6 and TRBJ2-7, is DAGVTQSPTHLIKTRGQQVTLRCSPKSGHDTVSWYQQALGQGPQFIFQYYEEEERQRGNFPDRFSGHQFPNYSSELNVNALLLGDSALYLCASSWGLAGGYEQYFGPGTRLTVT.

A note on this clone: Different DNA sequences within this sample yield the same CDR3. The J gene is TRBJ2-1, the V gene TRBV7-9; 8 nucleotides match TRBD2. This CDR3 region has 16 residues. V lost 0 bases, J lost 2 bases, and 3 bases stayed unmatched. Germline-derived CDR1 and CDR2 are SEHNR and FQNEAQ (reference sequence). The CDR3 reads CASSLALAGTYNEQFF. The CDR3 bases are TGTGCCAGCAGCTTAGCCCTAGCGGGCACCTACAATGAGCAGTTCTTC. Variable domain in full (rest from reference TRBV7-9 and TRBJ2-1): DTGVSQNPRHKITKRGQNVTFRCDPISEHNRLYWYRQTLGQGPEFLTYFQNEAQLEKSRLLSDRFSAERPKGSFSTLEIQRTEQGDSAMYLCASSLALAGTYNEQFFGPGTRLTVL.

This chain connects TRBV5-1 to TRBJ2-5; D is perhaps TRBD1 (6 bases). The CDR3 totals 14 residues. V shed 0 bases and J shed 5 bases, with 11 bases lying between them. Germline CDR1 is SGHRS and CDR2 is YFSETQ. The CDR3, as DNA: TGCGCCAGCAGCTTGGGTTCAGGGGAGGAGACCCAGTACTTC. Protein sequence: CASSLGSGEETQYF.

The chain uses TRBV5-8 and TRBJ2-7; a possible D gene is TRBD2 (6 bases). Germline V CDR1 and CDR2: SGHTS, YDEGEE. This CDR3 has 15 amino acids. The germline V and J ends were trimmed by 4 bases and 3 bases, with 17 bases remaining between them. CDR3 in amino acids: CASSVRWGGGYEQYF. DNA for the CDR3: TGTGCCAGCAGCGTTCGCTGGGGAGGAGGCTACGAGCAGTACTTC. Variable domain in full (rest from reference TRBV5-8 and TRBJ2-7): EAGVTQSPTHLIKTRGQQATLRCSPISGHTSVYWYQQALGLGLQFLLWYDEGEERNRGNFPPRFSGRQFPNYSSELNVNALELEDSALYLCASSVRWGGGYEQYFGPGTRLTVT.

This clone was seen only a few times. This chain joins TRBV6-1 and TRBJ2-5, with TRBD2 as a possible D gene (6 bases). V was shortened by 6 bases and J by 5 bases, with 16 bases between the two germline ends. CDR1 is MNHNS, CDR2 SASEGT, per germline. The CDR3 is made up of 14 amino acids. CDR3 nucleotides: TGTGCCAGCAGCGCGGGACGGAGGGCGGAGACCCAGTACTTC. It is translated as CASSAGRRAETQYF.

The CDR3 reads CAISEGQNQETQYF. The CDR3 coding sequence is TGTGCCATCAGTGAAGGGCAGAACCAAGAGACCCAGTACTTC. The chain recombines TRBV10-3 with TRBJ2-5; no firm D call. Germline loops: CDR1 ENHRY, CDR2 SYGVKD. The ends were cut back, 3 bases at V and 0 bases at J, with 8 bases in the middle. The length of the CDR3 is 14 residues.

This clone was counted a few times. The CDR3 sequence: CASNSAGGPEPYEQYF. The CDR3 DNA follows: TGTGCCAGCAATTCCGCGGGAGGGCCGGAGCCGTACGAGCAGTACTTC. The chain employs TRBV28 and TRBJ2-7; 9 bases align to TRBD2. The J segment lost 4 bases and the V segment lost 7 bases, leaving 14 bases of the junction unmatched. The CDR3 has 16 amino acids. Germline V gene data show CDR1 as MDHEN and CDR2 as SYDVKM.

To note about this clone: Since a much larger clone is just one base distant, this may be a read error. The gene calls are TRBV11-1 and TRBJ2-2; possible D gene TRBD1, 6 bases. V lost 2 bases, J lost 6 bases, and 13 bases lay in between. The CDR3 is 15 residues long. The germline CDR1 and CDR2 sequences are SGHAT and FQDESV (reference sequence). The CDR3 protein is CASSLRYRVAGELFF. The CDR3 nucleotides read TGTGCCAGCAGCTTAAGGTACAGGGTCGCCGGGGAGCTGTTTTTT.

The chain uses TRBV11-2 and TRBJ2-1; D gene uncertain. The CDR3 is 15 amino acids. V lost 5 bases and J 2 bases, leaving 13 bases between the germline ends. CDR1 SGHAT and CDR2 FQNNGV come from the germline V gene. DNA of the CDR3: TGTGCCAGCAGCCCAGGTGTCGGAACCTACAATGAGCAGTTCTTC. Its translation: CASSPGVGTYNEQFF. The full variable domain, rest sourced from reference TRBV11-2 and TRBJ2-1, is EAGVAQSPRYKIIEKRQSVAFWCNPISGHATLYWYQQILGQGPKLLIQFQNNGVVDDSQLPKDRFSAERLKGVDSTLKIQPAKLEDSAVYLCASSPGVGTYNEQFFGPGTRLTVL.

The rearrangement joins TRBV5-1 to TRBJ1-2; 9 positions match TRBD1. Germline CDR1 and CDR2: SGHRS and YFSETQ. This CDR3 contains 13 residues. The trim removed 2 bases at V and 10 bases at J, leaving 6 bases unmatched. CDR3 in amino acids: CASSFGTGLDYTF. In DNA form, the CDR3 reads TGCGCCAGCAGCTTCGGGACAGGGTTAGACTACACCTTC.

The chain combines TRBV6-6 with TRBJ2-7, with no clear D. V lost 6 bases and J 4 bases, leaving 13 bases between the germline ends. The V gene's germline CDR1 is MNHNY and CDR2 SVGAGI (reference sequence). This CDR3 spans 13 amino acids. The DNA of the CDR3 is TGTGCCAGCAGCCCCCCGAATCAGTACGAGCAGTACTTC. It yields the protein CASSPPNQYEQYF.

This CDR3 is CASSGGTGRLTYNEQFF. The DNA of the CDR3 is TGTGCCAGCAGTGGGGGCACCGGGAGACTAACCTACAATGAGCAGTTCTTC. The rearrangement uses TRBV6-1 and TRBJ2-1; the D gene is possibly TRBD2 (6 bases). This CDR3 contains 17 residues. V was pared by 4 bases and J by 2 bases, with 18 bases between. CDR1 and CDR2 from the germline V gene are MNHNS and SASEGT.